The 10 T cell receptor beta chains in this list originate from one sample, sequenced in a study of T cell responses to AZD1222 COVID-19 vaccine. Assay: immunoSEQ multiplex PCR; the TCRdb copy retains only in-frame clones and omits some. This table holds about 88,000 clones, 92% found once. The sequencing used peripheral blood, collected on day 0 of AZD1222 vaccination. Receptors were obtained from an adult in good health.

The chain joins TRBV10-3 to TRBJ2-5; weak D call: TRBD1 (6 bases). CDR1 and CDR2 (germline): ENHRY, SYGVKD. The CDR3 sequence is 16 residues long. Trimming shortened V by 3 bases and J by 1 base, and 15 bases separated the two germline ends. CDR3: CAISENRAAAQETQYF. The CDR3 DNA reads TGTGCCATCAGTGAAAACAGGGCCGCAGCCCAAGAGACCCAGTACTTC.

The chain links TRBV5-1 to TRBJ1-2; D remains unclear. The germline V gene has CDR1 SGHRS and CDR2 YFSETQ. With 0 bases removed from V and 4 bases from J, the gap between germline ends came to 10 bases. The CDR3 loop spans 14 amino acids. This chain's CDR3 is CASSLDEGSYGYTF. The CDR3, as DNA: TGCGCCAGCAGCTTGGATGAGGGATCCTATGGCTACACCTTC.

The chain has TRBV27 and TRBJ1-1; the D is unclear. V was trimmed by 1 base and J by 1 base, leaving 4 bases between them. The length of the CDR3 is 13 residues. CDR1 and CDR2 from the germline V gene are MNHEY and SMNVEV (reference sequence). The DNA of the CDR3 is TGTGCCAGCAGTTTATTGGGGAACACTGAAGCTTTCTTT. It translates to CASSLLGNTEAFF.

This clone has just one count. The gene calls are TRBV4-3 and TRBJ1-2; D ambiguous. Germline CDR1 LGHNA, CDR2 YSLEER. The CDR3 covers 15 residues. V was shortened by 0 bases and J by 1 base, with 9 bases between the two germline ends. The CDR3 protein is CASSQDRSINYGYTF. CDR3 bases: TGCGCCAGCAGCCAAGATAGGTCCATTAACTATGGCTACACCTTC.

The chain has TRBV6-4 and TRBJ1-2, with TRBD1 matching 10 bases. The CDR3 runs 14 residues. The J segment lost 8 bases and the V segment lost 8 bases, leaving 11 bases of the junction unmatched. Germline V CDR1 and CDR2: MRHNA, SNTAGT. The CDR3 here is CASRQTGTGVGYTF. CDR3 coding DNA: TGTGCCAGCCGCCAGACCGGGACAGGGGTCGGCTACACCTTC.

V gene TRBV5-5 combines with J gene TRBJ2-6; tentative D call: TRBD2 (5 bases). The CDR3 spans 17 residues. V was cut by 2 bases and J by 0 bases, with 12 bases left in between. Germline V CDR1 and CDR2: SGHKS, YYEKEE (reference sequence). DNA for the CDR3: TGTGCCAGCAGCTTTTTCCGAACTAGCTCTGGGGCCAACGTCCTGACTTTC. Its protein is CASSFFRTSSGANVLTF.

This clone was seen a few times. This chain connects TRBV3-1 (or the pseudogene TRBV3-2) to TRBJ1-5, with 9 bases fitting TRBD1. Germline CDR1 is LGHDT and CDR2 is YNNKEL (reference sequence). The CDR3 is 18 residues long. With V trimmed by 6 bases and J by 0 bases, 12 bases remained unmatched. CDR3 sequence (DNA): TGTGCCAGCAGGCTAAGGACAGGGGTAAGTTCTAGCAATCAGCCCCAGCATTTT. Translating it yields CASRLRTGVSSSNQPQHF.

This chain connects TRBV29-1 to TRBJ2-1; 11 bases align to TRBD1. The germline V gene has CDR1 SQVTM and CDR2 ANQGSEA. Trimming at V came to 6 bases and at J to 1 base, leaving 5 bases not matched to a gene. The CDR3 covers 15 residues. DNA for the CDR3: TGCAGCGTGGCCGGGACAGGGGGGTCCTACAATGAGCAGTTCTTC. Its protein is CSVAGTGGSYNEQFF.

The chain employs TRBV7-9 and TRBJ2-5; no firm D call. CDR1 is SEHNR, CDR2 FQNEAQ, per germline (reference sequence). The CDR3 is 11 residues long. V lost 2 bases and J 5 bases, leaving 3 bases between the germline ends. This CDR3 reads CASSLSETQYF. The CDR3 coding sequence is TGTGCCAGCAGCTTATCCGAGACCCAGTACTTC.

This chain links TRBV12-3 or TRBV12-4 with TRBJ1-2, with D possibly being TRBD1 (5 bases). Trimming removed 7 bases from V and 5 bases from J, with 11 bases in between. This CDR3 contains 12 residues. This CDR3 is CASKLGTYGYTF. CDR3 sequence (DNA): TGTGCCAGCAAACTGGGGACGTATGGCTACACCTTC.